The source of this TCR beta chain is a study of cytomegalovirus exposure and HLA in healthy donors. Findings and caveats of the study: When analyzed later, the rates of TCR association showed variation by HLA locus, with DRB1 the most and HLA-C the fewest. Later work found most CMV-associated TCR beta chains apparently HLA-restricted. Rarity characterized most TCR sequences, yet some public TCRs appeared in many donors.

The PCR made use of 60 Vbeta and 13 Jbeta primers. Some clones are missing from TCRdb's copy, which holds only in-frame ones; the method was immunoSEQ multiplex PCR. The profile shows approximately 120,000 clones, around 81% of them singletons. Note on this clone: Its antigen is unidentified.

The receptor comes from a female donor in good health and CMV-seronegative. Source material: PBMCs.

CDR3 protein: CASSFRTGMVGDHEQYF. In DNA form, the CDR3 reads TGTGCCAGCAGTTTCCGGACAGGGATGGTTGGTGATCACGAGCAGTACTTC. The rearrangement joins TRBV28 to TRBJ2-7; 8 nucleotides agree with TRBD1. Germline values: CDR1 MDHEN, CDR2 SYDVKM. The CDR3 has 17 residues. With V trimmed by 3 bases and J by 5 bases, 15 bases remained unmatched.